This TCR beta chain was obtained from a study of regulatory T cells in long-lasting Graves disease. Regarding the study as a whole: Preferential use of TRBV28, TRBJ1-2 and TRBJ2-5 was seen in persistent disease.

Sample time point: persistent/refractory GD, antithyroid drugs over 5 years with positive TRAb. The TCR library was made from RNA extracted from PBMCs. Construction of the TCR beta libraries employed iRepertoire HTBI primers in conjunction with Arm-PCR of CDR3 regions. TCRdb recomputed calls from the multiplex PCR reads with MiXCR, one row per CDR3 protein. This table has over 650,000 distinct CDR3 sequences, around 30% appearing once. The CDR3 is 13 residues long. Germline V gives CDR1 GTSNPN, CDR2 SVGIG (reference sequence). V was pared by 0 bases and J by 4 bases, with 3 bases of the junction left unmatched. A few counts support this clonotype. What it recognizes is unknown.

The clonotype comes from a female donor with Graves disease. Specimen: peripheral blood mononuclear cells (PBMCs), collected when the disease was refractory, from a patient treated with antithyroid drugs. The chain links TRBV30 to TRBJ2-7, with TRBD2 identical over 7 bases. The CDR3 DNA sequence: TGTGCCTGGAGTGTACGGGAGGATTACGAGCAGTACTTC. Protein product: CAWSVREDYEQYF.